This TCR beta chain was identified in a study of CD8 T cells in ankylosing spondylitis. Quantitative 5'-RACE was performed with molecular barcodes, and it yielded the TCR beta libraries. TCRdb used MiXCR to reprocess the 5' RACE reads, holding one entry per CDR3 protein. The sample lists about 220,000 distinct CDR3 sequences; roughly a tenth were seen once. Points from the study as a whole: Apparently characteristic of ankylosing spondylitis blood was a TCR beta motif (about eight highly homologous variants). Relatively scarce in peripheral blood, disease-linked clones were CD8+. Significant enrichment of disease-linked clones was reportedly seen in matched ankylosing spondylitis synovial fluid.

The CDR3 contains 14 residues. Per the germline V gene, CDR1 is DFQATT and CDR2 is SNEGSKA (reference sequence). Trimming at V came to 6 bases and at J to 3 bases, leaving 10 bases not matched to a gene. This clonotype was detected ten times or more. Its antigen is currently unknown. This chain connects TRBV20-1 to TRBJ1-1; TRBD1 agrees at 7 bases. The sequencing sample was made of blood, either unsorted or a sorted T cell fraction (not recorded which). The clonotype was recovered from a male donor with ankylosing spondylitis or in good health (not recorded which). CDR3: CSANNRGRDTEAFF. For the CDR3, the DNA is TGCAGTGCAAACAACAGGGGTAGGGACACTGAAGCTTTCTTT.